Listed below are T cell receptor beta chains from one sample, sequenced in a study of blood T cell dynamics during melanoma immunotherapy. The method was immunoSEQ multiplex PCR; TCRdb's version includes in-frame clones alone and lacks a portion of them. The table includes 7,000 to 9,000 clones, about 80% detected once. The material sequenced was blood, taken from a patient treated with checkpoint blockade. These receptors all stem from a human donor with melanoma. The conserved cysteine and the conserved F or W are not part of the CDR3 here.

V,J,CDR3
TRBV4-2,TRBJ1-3,ASSQQGRSGNTIY
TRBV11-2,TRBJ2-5,ASSSGTSGKETQY
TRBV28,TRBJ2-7,ASSPGQSYEQY
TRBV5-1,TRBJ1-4,ASSSGTTNEKLF
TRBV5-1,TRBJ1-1,ASRAMNTEAF
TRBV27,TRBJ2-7,ASRQTGSYEQY
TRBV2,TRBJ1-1,ASTQGWVRTEAF
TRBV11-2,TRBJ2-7,ASSSGQVYYEQY
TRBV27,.,ASSPFAGGSNEQY
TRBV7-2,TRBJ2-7,ASSLANEQY
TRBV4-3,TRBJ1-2,ASSQGVGGAGYT
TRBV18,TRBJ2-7,ASSPTSGRSHEQY
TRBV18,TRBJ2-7,ASSPRDRGGEQY
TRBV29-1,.,SVGVAGIPYEQY
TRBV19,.,ASSRGQGKSYEQY
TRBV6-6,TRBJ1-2,ASTQPGTGHYGYT
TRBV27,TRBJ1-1,ASSLSGIRNTEAF
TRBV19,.,ATLAGGPMYEQY
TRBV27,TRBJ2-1,ASSLVLVDEQF
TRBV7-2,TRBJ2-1,ASSLAADSSYNEQF
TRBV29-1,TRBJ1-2,SGTGTVGGYT
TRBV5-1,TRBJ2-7,ASSLGQGIVEQY
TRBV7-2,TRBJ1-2,ASSATANYGYT
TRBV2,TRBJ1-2,ASSEGLANYGYT